This paragraph covers one T cell receptor (beta chain) sequence. Profiling relied on immunoSEQ multiplex PCR, and the TCRdb table lists in-frame clones only, not all of them. The sample includes 95,000 to 150,000 clones, 80% to 90% seen only once; the top ten take roughly a quarter. This sample is drawn from a study of T cell responses to AZD1222 COVID-19 vaccine. Germline assignment: CDR1 MNHNS and CDR2 SASEGT. V was cut by 1 base and J by 8 bases, with 17 bases left in between. The CDR3 runs to 15 residues. This rearrangement joins TRBV6-1 to TRBJ1-2; no clear D. The sequences come from peripheral blood, collected 28 days after the second AZD1222 dose. The clonotype was recovered from an adult who received the AZD1222 COVID-19 vaccine. CDR3 DNA sequence: TGTGCCAGCAGTGAAGGGTGGGGATCCCCCCGCGGCTACACCTTC. Translation gives CASSEGWGSPRGYTF.